This paragraph covers one TCR beta chain sequence. No antigen is known for it. No much larger clonotype is one base removed from it; base qualities were not supplied. This specimen belongs to a study of blood T cell repertoires in COVID-19 (dated by TCRdb to about 2020). Concerning the study at large: Samples covering the acute and convalescent phases of COVID-19 were provided by collaborators in the United States, Italy and Spain. The samples were drawn from the first 160 participants of the ongoing ImmuneRACE study and from 1,254 subjects provided by 6 global collaborators. The material from the prospective study consisted of cDNA or gDNA derived from T cells, B-cell-depleted T cells, or PBMCs. The repertoires were made available in a free public database intended to serve as a resource for research on the immune response to SARS-CoV-2. A de-identified subject ID, COVID-19 status, age in years and sex were almost always included in the sample metadata. The dataset comprised deeply sampled blood TCRbeta repertoires from subjects exposed to, actively infected with, or recovered from COVID-19. Where HLA class I and class II types were available, the types were taken from metadata supplied by the sample provider, not from assay-based typing. General study outcomes and caveats: The amount of clinical and demographic metadata varied by source and participant and was provided uncurated.

Participants in the prospective study were enrolled through a virtual design, were aged roughly 18 to 100 years, and lived in 24 United States geographic areas. In the prospective study, cohorts were assigned on the basis of participant-reported clinical history obtained from a screening survey and a study questionnaire. Exposed participants had been in contact with someone with a PCR-confirmed or clinician-diagnosed COVID-19 case within 2 weeks of study entry. Each participant in the prospective study had whole blood, serum and a nasopharyngeal or oropharyngeal swab collected by mobile phlebotomists. Additional blood draws and questionnaires over a 2-month period could optionally be provided by prospective study participants. Before DNA extraction, prospective study blood samples were shipped either frozen or at room temperature. TCRbeta CDR3 regions were amplified from genomic DNA using the immunoSEQ Assay, a bias-controlled multiplex PCR. Under the source paper's analysis protocol: Within the assay, amplification of reference gene primers was used to estimate how many nucleated cells each sample contained. To quantify the absolute abundance of each unique TCRbeta CDR3 rearrangement, sequence reads were collapsed and filtered. For each sample, productive Simpson clonality was calculated as the square root of Simpson's diversity index over productive rearrangements. Held by TCRdb, this immuneACCESS table contains in-frame sequences only and omits some clones. Under half of the omission traces to an unresolved V gene where checked; the cause of the rest is unknown. The DNA was the basis for D and trimming; V, J and clone size are from that table. Present in this sample are 150,000 to 200,000 clones, approximately 80% of which were seen just once. The top ten hold around an eighth of the sample.

Sequenced: PBMCs or T cells enriched from blood (not recorded which). This receptor was identified in a man aged 60 to 75 who had been exposed to COVID-19.

The encoded CDR3 is CASSELDSAYNEQFF. At the DNA level, the sequence is TGTGCCAGCAGTGAATTGGACAGTGCCTACAATGAGCAGTTCTTC. Recombination connected TRBV6-1 to TRBJ2-1; the D region possibly corresponds to TRBD1 (6 bases align). V drops 2 bases and J drops 2 bases, leaving 10 bases in between. There are 15 amino acids in the CDR3, from cysteine to phenylalanine inclusive. The DNA shown is the 45-base CDR3, in frame from base 1. Sequences MNHNS (CDR1) and SASEGT (CDR2) are obtained from the germline V gene.